A single sample is the source of the 7 T cell receptor beta chains below, sequenced in a study of blood T cell repertoires in COVID-19. Repertoires were generated with immunoSEQ multiplex PCR, while TCRdb's copy carries only in-frame clones and drops some. The sample shows more than 130,000 clones, more than 75% of them seen only once. Sequencing input: peripheral blood. Receptor source: a woman aged 40 to 50 with acute or convalescent COVID-19.

V is TRBV2 and J is TRBJ1-2; 12 nucleotides agree with TRBD1. The length of the CDR3 is 14 residues. V trimming: 4 bases; J trimming: 4 bases; junction bases outside the gene matches: 1. The germline CDR1 and CDR2 sequences are SNHLY and FYNNEI. The CDR3 DNA is TGTGCCAGCAGTGTGGGACAGGGGGCCTATGGCTACACCTTC. Protein product: CASSVGQGAYGYTF. The complete variable domain, with remaining parts taken from reference TRBV2 and TRBJ1-2, reads EPEVTQTPSHQVTQMGQEVILRCVPISNHLYFYWYRQILGQKVEFLVSFYNNEISEKSEIFDDQFSVERPDGSNFTLKIRSTKLEDSAMYFCASSVGQGAYGYTFGSGTRLTVV.

The CDR3 DNA is TGTGCCAGCAGCTATCAAGCCTCCTACGAGCAGTACTTC. Residues: CASSYQASYEQYF. V usage is TRBV7-8 and J usage is TRBJ2-7; no definite D call. CDR1 and CDR2 from the germline V gene are SGHVS and FQNEAQ. The length of the CDR3 is 13 residues. V lost 4 bases and J 0 bases, leaving 7 bases between the germline ends.

V is TRBV7-9 and J is TRBJ2-3; 10 bases map to TRBD2. V was clipped by 6 bases and J by 5 bases; unmatched bases: 5. Germline V lookup: CDR1 SEHNR, CDR2 FQNEAQ (reference sequence). The CDR3 is made up of 14 amino acids. The CDR3 nucleotides read TGTGCCAGCAGTCGACTAGCGGGTGGAGATACGCAGTATTTT. As protein: CASSRLAGGDTQYF.

The chain couples TRBV27 to TRBJ1-6; perhaps TRBD1 as D (6 bases). Trimming cost V 2 bases and J 0 bases, with 20 bases left between them. There are 20 residues in the CDR3. The germline V gene has CDR1 MNHEY and CDR2 SMNVEV (reference sequence). The CDR3 nucleotides read TGTGCCAGCAGTTTACGATTCCCCCGGACAGCGAGCTCCTATAATTCACCCCTCCACTTT. Protein sequence: CASSLRFPRTASSYNSPLHF.

The genes are TRBV30 and TRBJ1-6; tentatively, D is TRBD1 (6 bases). In germline, CDR1 is GTSNPN, CDR2 SVGIG (reference sequence). The V and J ends lost 5 bases and 3 bases respectively, with 14 bases between them. This CDR3 has 15 amino acids. The CDR3 loop is CAWQGRGIYNSPLHF. The DNA of the CDR3 is TGTGCCTGGCAGGGAAGGGGGATCTATAATTCACCCCTCCACTTT.

The CDR3 protein is CASSVGTSGALGEQYF. CDR3 coding DNA: TGTGCCAGCAGCGTTGGGACTAGCGGGGCGCTCGGAGAGCAGTACTTC. The V gene is TRBV9, the J gene TRBJ2-7; the match to TRBD2 covers 13 bases. The CDR3 totals 16 residues. V was pared by 2 bases and J by 7 bases, with 9 bases of the junction left unmatched. Germline assignment: CDR1 SGDLS and CDR2 YYNGEE.

The V call is TRBV2, the J call TRBJ2-1; the D is unclear. Germline values: CDR1 SNHLY, CDR2 FYNNEI. This CDR3 has 11 residues. V lost 10 bases and J 2 bases, leaving 6 bases between the germline ends. This chain's CDR3 is CAMQTYNEQFF. The DNA for the CDR3 is TGTGCCATGCAGACCTACAATGAGCAGTTCTTC.